This T cell receptor (beta chain) was retrieved from a study of blood T cell repertoires in COVID-19. It was during active infection that Seattle patients were enrolled and then longitudinally followed. Authors' methods: Researchers report that nucleated cell counts were estimated from reference gene primer amplification. This table comes from immunoSEQ multiplex PCR, and its TCRdb copy is limited to in-frame clones, with some not included. From that table come the V and J calls and clone size; the DNA was used to work out D and trimming. The top ten hold 1.5% to 2% of the sample, which has under 400,000 clones, 70% to 90% seen once. This CDR3 is 16 amino acids long. V lost 0 bases, J lost 2 bases, and 13 bases lay in between. Germline CDR1 and CDR2: LNHDA and SQIVND (reference sequence).

The chain has TRBV19 and TRBJ1-2; D is uncertain. Sequencing was done on a sample of peripheral blood. The source is a woman aged 25 to 39 with COVID-19, enrolled during active disease. CDR3 region: CASSIDQSVRNYGYTF. The CDR3, as DNA: TGTGCCAGTAGTATAGATCAGTCCGTCAGAAACTATGGCTACACCTTC.